This is a list of T cell receptor beta chains from one sample in a study of blood T cells in healthy people across ages. TCRdb re-analysed the 5' RACE reads in MiXCR, keeping a single row per CDR3 protein. The repertoire holds some 700,000 distinct CDR3 sequences, with 22% as singletons. Material: blood. The source of these receptors is a man between 70 and 80 years old in good health. Both conserved end residues are part of each CDR3. The D gene is left open where the match is weak. Size tells how often a clone was seen (once, few, many) or the class of an expanded clone, and some rows leave it out.

v_call: TRBV7-6
j_call: TRBJ1-1
clone_size: .
d_call: TRBD1
cdr3_aa: CASSPNRGTSEAFF
cdr3_nt: TGTGCCAGCAGTCCCAACAGGGGTACCTCTGAAGCTTTCTTT

v_call: TRBV18
j_call: TRBJ2-2
clone_size: many
d_call: TRBD2
cdr3_aa: CASSPRTSGNTGELFF
cdr3_nt: TGTGCCAGCTCACCAAGGACTAGCGGGAACACCGGGGAGCTGTTTTTT

v_call: TRBV5-4
j_call: TRBJ2-3
clone_size: .
d_call: TRBD2
cdr3_aa: CAGSSGTTASTDTQYF
cdr3_nt: TGTGCCGGCAGCTCCGGGACTACCGCTAGCACAGATACGCAGTATTTT

v_call: TRBV5-1
j_call: TRBJ1-1
clone_size: few
d_call: .
cdr3_aa: CASSLSGPERTEAFF
cdr3_nt: TGCGCCAGCAGCTTATCGGGGCCTGAACGGACTGAAGCTTTCTTT

v_call: TRBV18
j_call: TRBJ2-1
clone_size: .
d_call: .
cdr3_aa: CASSPAPFYEQFF
cdr3_nt: TGTGCCAGCTCACCAGCACCCTTTTATGAGCAGTTCTTC

v_call: TRBV6-1
j_call: TRBJ2-1
clone_size: few
d_call: .
cdr3_aa: CASSDLGARGYNEQFF
cdr3_nt: TGTGCCAGCAGTGACCTAGGGGCGCGGGGCTACAATGAGCAGTTCTTC

v_call: TRBV5-1
j_call: TRBJ2-1
clone_size: many
d_call: TRBD1
cdr3_aa: CASSLGTGVGVEQFF
cdr3_nt: TGCGCCAGCAGCTTGGGGACAGGGGTTGGTGTTGAGCAGTTCTTC

v_call: TRBV6-2/TRBV6-3
j_call: TRBJ2-7
clone_size: .
d_call: TRBD2
cdr3_aa: CASTVAGAYEQYF
cdr3_nt: TGTGCCAGCACCGTAGCGGGAGCCTACGAGCAGTACTTC

v_call: TRBV5-8
j_call: TRBJ2-1
clone_size: few
d_call: TRBD2
cdr3_aa: CASSLVPRGLAGFNEQFF
cdr3_nt: TGTGCCAGCAGCTTGGTACCAAGGGGACTAGCGGGCTTCAATGAGCAGTTCTTC

v_call: TRBV5-4
j_call: TRBJ2-2
clone_size: .
d_call: .
cdr3_aa: CASSLDYTGELFF
cdr3_nt: TGTGCCAGCAGCTTGGACTACACCGGGGAGCTGTTTTTT

v_call: TRBV11-3
j_call: TRBJ2-7
clone_size: .
d_call: .
cdr3_aa: CASSAVRGGEQYF
cdr3_nt: TGTGCCAGCAGCGCCGTTAGGGGAGGCGAGCAGTACTTC

v_call: TRBV4-1
j_call: TRBJ1-4
clone_size: many
d_call: TRBD1
cdr3_aa: CASSPGTGFNEKLFF
cdr3_nt: TGCGCCAGCAGCCCCGGGACAGGATTTAATGAAAAACTGTTTTTT

v_call: TRBV14
j_call: TRBJ2-7
clone_size: many
d_call: .
cdr3_aa: CASSQRYSLDEQYF
cdr3_nt: TGTGCCAGCAGCCAGAGGTACAGTCTCGACGAGCAGTACTTC

v_call: TRBV2
j_call: TRBJ1-6
clone_size: .
d_call: TRBD1
cdr3_aa: CASSELGTDNSPLHF
cdr3_nt: TGTGCCAGCAGTGAACTCGGGACAGACAATTCACCCCTCCACTTT

v_call: TRBV11-2
j_call: TRBJ2-5
clone_size: many
d_call: .
cdr3_aa: CASSLGGGRFGETQYF
cdr3_nt: TGTGCCAGCAGCTTAGGGGGGGGGCGATTCGGAGAGACCCAGTACTTC

v_call: TRBV12-3/TRBV12-4
j_call: TRBJ2-5
clone_size: .
d_call: .
cdr3_aa: CASSFGANLTPQETQYF
cdr3_nt: TGTGCCAGCAGTTTCGGTGCAAATCTGACCCCCCAAGAGACCCAGTACTTC

v_call: TRBV7-2
j_call: TRBJ2-1
clone_size: .
d_call: .
cdr3_aa: CASSSRRSSYNEQFF
cdr3_nt: TGTGCCAGCAGCTCGCGACGCAGCTCCTACAATGAGCAGTTCTTC

v_call: TRBV12-3/TRBV12-4
j_call: TRBJ2-1
clone_size: .
d_call: TRBD1
cdr3_aa: CASSSRGLRRAQREQFF
cdr3_nt: TGTGCCAGCAGTTCCAGGGGGCTCAGGAGGGCCCAGAGGGAGCAGTTCTTC

v_call: TRBV10-3
j_call: TRBJ2-5
clone_size: .
d_call: .
cdr3_aa: CAISEQQETQYF
cdr3_nt: TGTGCCATCAGTGAACAGCAAGAGACCCAGTACTTC

v_call: TRBV12-3/TRBV12-4
j_call: TRBJ1-1
clone_size: few
d_call: .
cdr3_aa: CASSLVNGAMNTEAFF
cdr3_nt: TGTGCCAGCAGTTTAGTTAACGGGGCGATGAACACTGAAGCTTTCTTT

v_call: TRBV7-8
j_call: TRBJ2-3
clone_size: once
d_call: TRBD1
cdr3_aa: CASSLAPGTAGTDTQYF
cdr3_nt: TGTGCCAGCAGCTTAGCGCCTGGGACAGCCGGCACAGATACGCAGTATTTT

v_call: TRBV18
j_call: TRBJ2-3
clone_size: .
d_call: TRBD2
cdr3_aa: CASSPIASGTSTDTQYF
cdr3_nt: TGTGCCAGCTCACCTATAGCTAGCGGGACCAGCACAGATACGCAGTATTTT

v_call: TRBV4-1
j_call: TRBJ2-1
clone_size: .
d_call: .
cdr3_aa: CASSQDEGIGYNEQFF
cdr3_nt: TGCGCCAGCAGCCAAGATGAGGGTATAGGGTACAATGAGCAGTTCTTC

v_call: TRBV21-1
j_call: TRBJ2-3
clone_size: .
d_call: .
cdr3_aa: CASSKAKGQGFVDTQYF
cdr3_nt: TGTGCCAGCAGCAAAGCGAAAGGGCAGGGGTTCGTGGATACGCAGTATTTT

v_call: TRBV10-3
j_call: TRBJ2-3
clone_size: .
d_call: .
cdr3_aa: CAISQGTDTQYF
cdr3_nt: TGTGCCATCAGTCAGGGTACAGATACGCAGTATTTT

v_call: TRBV20-1
j_call: TRBJ1-1
clone_size: .
d_call: .
cdr3_aa: CSARDQGQNMNTEAFF
cdr3_nt: TGCAGTGCTAGGGATCAAGGACAGAACATGAACACTGAAGCTTTCTTT

v_call: TRBV9
j_call: TRBJ2-5
clone_size: .
d_call: .
cdr3_aa: CASSESGGQETQYF
cdr3_nt: TGTGCCAGCAGCGAGTCTGGCGGCCAAGAGACCCAGTACTTC

v_call: TRBV20-1
j_call: TRBJ2-2
clone_size: .
d_call: .
cdr3_aa: CSAGPGYTGELFF
cdr3_nt: TGCAGTGCAGGGCCAGGGTACACCGGGGAGCTGTTTTTT

v_call: TRBV6-5
j_call: TRBJ1-4
clone_size: .
d_call: .
cdr3_aa: CASSYMPNEKLFF
cdr3_nt: TGTGCCAGCAGTTACATGCCTAATGAAAAACTGTTTTTT

v_call: TRBV7-2
j_call: TRBJ2-1
clone_size: few
d_call: TRBD1
cdr3_aa: CASSDRGGNEQFF
cdr3_nt: TGTGCCAGCTCCGACAGGGGTGGCAATGAGCAGTTCTTC

v_call: TRBV29-1
j_call: TRBJ1-2
clone_size: few
d_call: .
cdr3_aa: CSVPDRHGYTF
cdr3_nt: TGCAGCGTCCCGGACAGACATGGCTACACCTTC

v_call: TRBV27
j_call: TRBJ1-4
clone_size: .
d_call: TRBD1
cdr3_aa: CASRGTGGNNEKLFF
cdr3_nt: TGTGCCAGCCGAGGGACAGGGGGAAACAATGAAAAACTGTTTTTT

v_call: TRBV12-3/TRBV12-4
j_call: TRBJ2-7
clone_size: few
d_call: .
cdr3_aa: CASMTQEGYEQYF
cdr3_nt: TGTGCCAGCATGACACAGGAGGGCTACGAGCAGTACTTC

v_call: TRBV4-3
j_call: TRBJ1-1
clone_size: few
d_call: TRBD1
cdr3_aa: CASSQRGHGTGRNTEAFF
cdr3_nt: TGCGCCAGCAGCCAGCGGGGGCACGGGACAGGGAGGAACACTGAAGCTTTCTTT

v_call: TRBV7-8
j_call: TRBJ2-5
clone_size: .
d_call: TRBD1
cdr3_aa: CASSIQTGSNDF
cdr3_nt: TGTGCCAGCAGCATACAGACAGGGTCCAATGACTTC

v_call: TRBV5-1
j_call: TRBJ2-1
clone_size: .
d_call: .
cdr3_aa: CASSGTGASYNEQFF
cdr3_nt: TGCGCCAGCAGCGGGACGGGGGCGTCCTACAATGAGCAGTTCTTC

v_call: TRBV29-1
j_call: TRBJ2-3
clone_size: .
d_call: TRBD2
cdr3_aa: CSAKIRLAEYTDTQYF
cdr3_nt: TGCAGCGCCAAAATAAGACTAGCGGAATACACAGATACGCAGTATTTT

v_call: TRBV2
j_call: TRBJ2-1
clone_size: .
d_call: .
cdr3_aa: CASPDRTSYNEQFF
cdr3_nt: TGTGCCAGCCCCGACAGGACGTCCTACAATGAGCAGTTCTTC

v_call: TRBV3-1
j_call: TRBJ1-5
clone_size: few
d_call: TRBD1
cdr3_aa: CASSSGQGALMGQPQHF
cdr3_nt: TGTGCCAGCAGCTCCGGACAGGGGGCTCTCATGGGGCAGCCCCAGCATTTT

v_call: TRBV7-6
j_call: TRBJ2-3
clone_size: .
d_call: .
cdr3_aa: CASSLALASRSTADTQYF
cdr3_nt: TGTGCCAGCAGCTTAGCGCTGGCTAGCAGAAGTACCGCAGATACGCAGTATTTT

v_call: TRBV6-5
j_call: TRBJ2-3
clone_size: many
d_call: TRBD2
cdr3_aa: CASSEPSGGITDTQYF
cdr3_nt: TGTGCCAGCAGTGAGCCTAGCGGGGGAATTACAGATACGCAGTATTTT

v_call: TRBV20-1
j_call: TRBJ2-7
clone_size: few
d_call: .
cdr3_aa: CSAPQTWMGEQYF
cdr3_nt: TGCAGTGCTCCTCAGACTTGGATGGGAGAGCAGTACTTC

v_call: TRBV6-6
j_call: TRBJ2-7
clone_size: .
d_call: .
cdr3_aa: CASSYSANSTYEQYF
cdr3_nt: TGTGCCAGCAGTTACTCGGCCAATAGTACCTACGAGCAGTACTTC

v_call: TRBV29-1
j_call: TRBJ2-3
clone_size: few
d_call: .
cdr3_aa: CSVRESTDTQYF
cdr3_nt: TGCAGCGTCAGGGAAAGCACAGATACGCAGTATTTT

v_call: TRBV20-1
j_call: TRBJ1-5
clone_size: .
d_call: .
cdr3_aa: CSARDQAQGINQPQHF
cdr3_nt: TGCAGTGCTAGAGATCAGGCCCAGGGCATCAATCAGCCCCAGCATTTT

v_call: TRBV24-1
j_call: TRBJ2-1
clone_size: few
d_call: TRBD2
cdr3_aa: CATSDPGTSGYNEQFF
cdr3_nt: TGTGCCACCAGTGATCCTGGGACTAGCGGATACAATGAGCAGTTCTTC

v_call: TRBV12-3/TRBV12-4
j_call: TRBJ2-1
clone_size: .
d_call: TRBD2
cdr3_aa: CASSSGTSGSRNEQFF
cdr3_nt: TGTGCCAGCAGTTCCGGGACTAGCGGGAGCAGGAATGAGCAGTTCTTC

v_call: TRBV14
j_call: TRBJ2-5
clone_size: few
d_call: TRBD1
cdr3_aa: CASSHSGQGRETQYF
cdr3_nt: TGTGCCAGCAGCCATAGCGGACAGGGACGAGAGACCCAGTACTTC

v_call: TRBV5-5
j_call: TRBJ2-7
clone_size: .
d_call: .
cdr3_aa: CASSLTTGAGLEQYF
cdr3_nt: TGTGCCAGCAGCTTGACAACGGGGGCCGGCCTCGAGCAGTACTTC

v_call: TRBV12-3/TRBV12-4
j_call: TRBJ1-2
clone_size: few
d_call: TRBD1
cdr3_aa: CASSFGTGRGYTF
cdr3_nt: TGTGCCAGCAGTTTCGGGACAGGGAGAGGCTACACCTTC